This T cell receptor beta chain was observed in a study of blood T cell repertoires in COVID-19. At the level of the study: The origin of the acute and convalescent COVID-19 samples was the United States, Italy and Spain. The analysed material was cDNA or gDNA that came from T cells, B-cell-depleted T cells, or PBMCs.

Trimming took off 1 base at V and 12 bases at J, with 10 bases between the two ends. There are 11 residues in the CDR3. CDR1 is SEHNR, CDR2 FQNEAQ, per germline (reference sequence). Authors' data handling: Nucleated cell number was recorded as an estimate derived from reference gene primer amplification. Clones were sequenced by immunoSEQ multiplex PCR, and TCRdb holds only the in-frame ones, with some missing. V and J calls and clone size come straight from that table; D and trimming were deduced from the DNA. The sample shows about 220,000 clones, about 80% of them seen only once. The rearrangement joins TRBV7-9 to TRBJ2-7; a weak D match, TRBD1 (5 bases). The sequenced sample was peripheral blood. This receptor was obtained from an older woman with acute or convalescent COVID-19. Written as DNA, the CDR3 is TGTGCCAGCAGCTTAGGTCAGGGCCTGTACTTC. Its translation is CASSLGQGLYF.